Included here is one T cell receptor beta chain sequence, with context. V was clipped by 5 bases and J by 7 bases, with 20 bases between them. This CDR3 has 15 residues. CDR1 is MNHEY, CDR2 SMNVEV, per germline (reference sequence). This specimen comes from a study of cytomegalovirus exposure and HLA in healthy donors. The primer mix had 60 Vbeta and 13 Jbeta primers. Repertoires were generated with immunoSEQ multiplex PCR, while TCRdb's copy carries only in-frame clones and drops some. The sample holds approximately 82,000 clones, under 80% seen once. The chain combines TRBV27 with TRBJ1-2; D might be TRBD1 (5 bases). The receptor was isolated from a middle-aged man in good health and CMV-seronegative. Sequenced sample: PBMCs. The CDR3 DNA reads TGTGCCAGCAGTCAACAGTCCCGTCTGGGACTTGGCTACACCTTC. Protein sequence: CASSQQSRLGLGYTF.